These T cell receptor beta chains were read from a single sample in a study of cytomegalovirus exposure and HLA in healthy donors. This table comes from immunoSEQ multiplex PCR, and its TCRdb copy is limited to in-frame clones, with some not included. The sample has some 110,000 clones, under 85% seen once. The sequencing input was PBMCs. The receptors here all came from a man under 40 in good health and CMV-seronegative. The CDR3 runs from the conserved cysteine through the conserved F or W. D genes are given only for firm matches. Not every row has a clone size; where given, it reads once, few, many or a size class.

>-|TRBV13|TRBJ1-2|-
CASSPRGGRMNYGYTF
TGTGCCAGCAGCCCCCGGGGAGGGCGGATGAACTATGGCTACACCTTC
>-|TRBV5-1|TRBJ2-5|TRBD1
CASSLGFSGTGKETQYF
TGCGCCAGCAGCTTGGGCTTCTCCGGGACAGGGAAGGAGACCCAGTACTTC
>-|TRBV28|TRBJ1-5|TRBD1
CASRTTPGQNQPQHF
TGTGCCAGCAGGACGACCCCGGGACAGAATCAGCCCCAGCATTTT
>-|TRBV15|TRBJ1-2|-
CATRSRANYGYTF
TGTGCCACCAGGTCCAGGGCCAACTATGGCTACACCTTC
>once|TRBV7-2|TRBJ1-2|-
CASSSTDEDYGYTF
TGTGCCAGCAGCTCGACAGATGAGGACTATGGCTACACCTTC
>-|TRBV10-3|TRBJ1-1|-
CAIRVENTEAFF
TGTGCCATCAGGGTAGAGAACACTGAAGCTTTCTTT
>-|TRBV9|TRBJ2-3|TRBD2
CASSGTSGRGTDTQYF
TGTGCCAGCAGCGGGACTAGCGGGAGAGGAACAGATACGCAGTATTTT
>-|TRBV18|TRBJ1-1|-
CASSLKDRYTEAFF
TGTGCCAGCTCACTCAAAGACAGGTACACTGAAGCTTTCTTT
>-|TRBV7-8|TRBJ1-5|TRBD1
CASSGPGQYQPQHF
TGTGCCAGCAGCGGACCGGGACAGTATCAGCCCCAGCATTTT
>once|TRBV19|TRBJ2-6|TRBD1
CASRLPGQGGGANVLTF
TGTGCCAGTAGATTACCGGGACAGGGTGGCGGGGCCAACGTCCTGACTTTC
>-|TRBV5-1|TRBJ1-1|-
CASSIDRLNTEAFF
TGCGCCAGCAGCATCGACAGGTTGAACACTGAAGCTTTCTTT
>-|TRBV2|TRBJ1-2|TRBD1
CASGRDSVEGYTF
TGTGCCAGCGGCCGGGACAGTGTCGAAGGCTACACCTTC
>few|TRBV5-1|TRBJ2-7|-
CASSLAPQSYEQYF
TGCGCCAGCAGCTTGGCACCTCAGTCCTACGAGCAGTACTTC
>-|TRBV6-6|TRBJ1-1|-
CASSYSIEAFF
TGTGCCAGCAGTTACAGCATTGAAGCTTTCTTT
>-|TRBV5-1|TRBJ1-1|-
CASSLDGQGNTEAFF
TGCGCCAGCAGCTTGGACGGTCAGGGTAACACTGAAGCTTTCTTT
>-|TRBV12-5|TRBJ1-1|TRBD1
CASGSPFNTGRGTEAFF
TGTGCTAGTGGTTCCCCGTTCAACACGGGCAGGGGGACTGAAGCTTTCTTT
>-|TRBV12-5|TRBJ1-2|-
CASGFLQAPNYGYTF
TGTGCTAGTGGTTTCCTGCAGGCCCCTAACTATGGCTACACCTTC
>-|TRBV5-1|TRBJ2-1|-
CASSFNSYNEQFF
TGCGCCAGCAGCTTTAACTCCTACAATGAGCAGTTCTTC
>-|TRBV7-2|TRBJ2-7|-
CASSFPAGGPSYEQYF
TGTGCCAGCAGCTTTCCCGCAGGGGGGCCCTCCTACGAGCAGTACTTC
>-|TRBV15|TRBJ1-2|TRBD1
CATSRDLVSDRGRGYTF
TGTGCCACCAGCAGAGATCTAGTTTCGGACAGGGGGCGCGGCTACACCTTC
>few|TRBV5-4|TRBJ2-7|-
CASSLTPTAYEQYF
TGTGCCAGCAGCTTGACCCCTACAGCCTACGAGCAGTACTTC
>-|TRBV4-3|TRBJ2-1|TRBD2
CASSQVGGGAYNEQFF
TGCGCCAGCAGCCAAGTCGGCGGGGGGGCCTACAATGAGCAGTTCTTC
>-|TRBV7-8|TRBJ2-7|-
CASSPRSFLYEQYF
TGTGCCAGCAGCCCCCGGTCCTTTCTTTACGAGCAGTACTTC
>-|TRBV18|TRBJ1-1|TRBD1
CASSPPGTGYGTEAFF
TGTGCCAGCTCACCACCCGGGACAGGGTATGGCACTGAAGCTTTCTTT
>once|TRBV7-9|TRBJ2-5|-
CASGGQQETQYF
TGTGCCAGCGGAGGACAGCAAGAGACCCAGTACTTC
>few|TRBV10-3|TRBJ1-6|TRBD1
CAISDARGLNSPLHF
TGTGCCATCAGTGATGCCAGGGGGCTTAATTCACCCCTCCACTTT
>-|TRBV2|TRBJ2-1|-
CASSVDSYNEQFF
TGTGCCAGCAGTGTAGACAGTTACAATGAGCAGTTCTTC
>-|TRBV7-9|TRBJ1-1|TRBD1
CASSTGQGDTEAFF
TGTGCCAGCAGCACGGGACAGGGAGACACTGAAGCTTTCTTT
>-|TRBV6-5|TRBJ1-2|-
CASSTGRGYGYTF
TGTGCCAGCAGTACAGGGAGGGGGTATGGCTACACCTTC
>-|TRBV5-8|TRBJ2-7|-
CASSLAYYDEQYF
TGTGCCAGCAGCTTGGCATACTACGACGAGCAGTACTTC
>many|TRBV6-1|TRBJ1-1|-
CASSRTANTEAFF
TGTGCCAGCAGCCGGACAGCCAACACTGAAGCTTTCTTT
>-|TRBV23-1|TRBJ2-2|TRBD2
CASKHASRERGCEELFF
TGCGCCAGCAAACACGCGTCGCGGGAGCGGGGATGTGAGGAGCTGTTTTTT
>-|TRBV5-1|TRBJ2-7|TRBD1
CASSLSQGALSYEQYF
TGCGCCAGCAGCTTGTCACAGGGGGCCCTCTCCTACGAGCAGTACTTC
>-|TRBV9|TRBJ2-1|TRBD2
CASSLGLAESNEQFF
TGTGCCAGCAGCTTAGGACTAGCGGAATCCAATGAGCAGTTCTTC
>few|TRBV2|TRBJ1-1|-
CASIGQMNTEAFF
TGTGCCAGCATCGGACAGATGAACACTGAAGCTTTCTTT
>-|TRBV7-2|TRBJ1-6|-
CASSLVVGQYNSPLHF
TGTGCCAGCAGCTTAGTGGTGGGGCAGTATAATTCACCCCTCCACTTT
>-|TRBV10-3|TRBJ1-1|TRBD1
CAISGSWDRREAFF
TGTGCCATCAGTGGATCGTGGGACAGGCGAGAAGCTTTCTTT
>once|TRBV7-2|TRBJ2-5|TRBD1
CASSKHRGQETQYF
TGTGCCAGCAGCAAACACAGGGGGCAAGAGACCCAGTACTTC
>-|TRBV30|TRBJ2-4|-
CAWMQGADIQYF
TGTGCCTGGATGCAGGGTGCGGACATTCAGTACTTC
>-|TRBV20-1|TRBJ2-1|-
CSAFFNEQFF
TGCAGTGCCTTTTTCAATGAGCAGTTCTTC
>-|TRBV6-5|TRBJ1-2|-
CASSYSKQGENYGYTF
TGTGCCAGCAGTTACTCGAAACAGGGTGAAAACTATGGCTACACCTTC
>-|TRBV4-3|TRBJ1-2|-
CASSQGVDWNYGYTF
TGCGCCAGCAGCCAAGGGGTCGACTGGAACTATGGCTACACCTTC
>-|TRBV4-2|TRBJ2-2|-
CASSQQQGKNTGELFF
TGTGCCAGCAGCCAACAACAGGGAAAGAACACCGGGGAGCTGTTTTTT
>-|TRBV28|TRBJ1-1|TRBD1
CASRPGQGSTEAFF
TGTGCCAGCAGACCTGGACAGGGGAGCACTGAAGCTTTCTTT
>-|TRBV7-2|TRBJ2-1|TRBD2
CASRLAGSSYNEQFF
TGTGCCAGCAGGTTAGCGGGGAGCTCCTACAATGAGCAGTTCTTC
>-|TRBV18|TRBJ1-5|-
CASSPGRGKEPQHF
TGTGCCAGCTCACCAGGGCGGGGGAAGGAGCCCCAGCATTTT
>-|TRBV6-5|TRBJ2-7|-
CASSTAYEQYF
TGTGCCAGCAGTACGGCCTACGAGCAGTACTTC
>-|TRBV5-1|TRBJ2-5|TRBD2
CASKWLAEYQETQYF
TGCGCCAGCAAGTGGCTAGCGGAATACCAAGAGACCCAGTACTTC
>-|TRBV25-1|TRBJ2-7|TRBD2
CASSQPGLAEQYF
TGTGCCAGCAGTCAGCCTGGACTAGCGGAGCAGTACTTC
>-|TRBV27|TRBJ2-7|TRBD1
CASRDRVHEQYF
TGTGCCAGCAGGGACAGGGTCCACGAGCAGTACTTC
>once|TRBV16|TRBJ2-5|-
CASSQWTEETQYF
TGTGCCAGCAGCCAATGGACAGAAGAGACCCAGTACTTC
>-|TRBV5-1|TRBJ2-3|-
CASRQDSFTDTQYF
TGCGCCAGCAGACAAGACAGCTTCACAGATACGCAGTATTTT
>-|TRBV28|TRBJ2-7|TRBD1
CASGKSGTGSYEQYF
TGTGCCAGCGGTAAAAGCGGGACAGGGTCGTACGAGCAGTACTTC
>-|TRBV6-1|TRBJ1-2|-
CASSFDKNYGYTF
TGTGCCAGCAGTTTTGACAAGAACTATGGCTACACCTTC